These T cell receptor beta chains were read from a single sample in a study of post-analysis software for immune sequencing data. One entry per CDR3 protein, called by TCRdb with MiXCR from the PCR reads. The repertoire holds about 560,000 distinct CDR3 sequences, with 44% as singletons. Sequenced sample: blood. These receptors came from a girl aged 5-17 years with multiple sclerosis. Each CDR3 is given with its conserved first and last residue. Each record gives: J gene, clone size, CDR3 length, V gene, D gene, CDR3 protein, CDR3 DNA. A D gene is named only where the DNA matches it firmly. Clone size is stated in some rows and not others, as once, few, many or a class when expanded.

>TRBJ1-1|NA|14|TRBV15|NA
CATSSNRPAPEAFF
TGTGCCACCAGCTCAAACAGGCCAGCGCCTGAAGCTTTCTTT
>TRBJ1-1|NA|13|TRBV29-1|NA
CSLLGNGNTEAFF
TGCAGCTTACTTGGCAACGGGAACACTGAAGCTTTCTTT
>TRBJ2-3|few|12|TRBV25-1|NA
CASSDFPGTQYF
TGTGCCAGCAGTGACTTTCCCGGAACGCAGTATTTT
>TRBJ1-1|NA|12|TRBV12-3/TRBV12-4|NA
CASSRGNAEAFF
TGTGCCAGCAGTCGGGGGAATGCTGAAGCTTTCTTT
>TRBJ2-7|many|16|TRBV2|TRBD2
CASSEALKREGYEQYF
TGTGCCAGCAGTGAAGCGCTTAAGAGGGAGGGTTACGAGCAGTACTTC
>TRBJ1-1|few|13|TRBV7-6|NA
CASSLAQNTEAFF
TGTGCCAGCAGCTTAGCACAGAACACTGAAGCTTTCTTT
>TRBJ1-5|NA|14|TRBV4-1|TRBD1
CASGGQAHIGPQHF
TGCGCCAGCGGCGGACAGGCCCATATAGGGCCCCAGCATTTT
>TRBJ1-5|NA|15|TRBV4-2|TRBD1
CASSQDRVSGQPRHF
TGTGCCAGCAGCCAGGACAGGGTTTCAGGTCAGCCCCGGCATTTT
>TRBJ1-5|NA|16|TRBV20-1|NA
CSARPPGREFDQPQHF
TGCAGTGCTAGACCCCCGGGACGGGAATTCGATCAGCCCCAGCATTTT
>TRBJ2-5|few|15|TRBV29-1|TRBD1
CSASSTGGKEETQYF
TGCAGCGCGTCGTCGACAGGGGGCAAGGAAGAGACCCAGTACTTC
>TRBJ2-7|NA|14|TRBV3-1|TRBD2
CASSPTVAGDEQYF
TGTGCCAGCAGCCCCACCGTAGCGGGAGACGAGCAGTACTTC
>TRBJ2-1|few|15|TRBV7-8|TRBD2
CASSLPSGSRNEQFF
TGTGCCAGCAGCTTGCCTAGCGGGAGTCGCAATGAGCAGTTCTTC
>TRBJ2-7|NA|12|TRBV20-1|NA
CSAREGYNEQYF
TGCAGTGCTAGAGAAGGGTACAATGAGCAGTACTTC
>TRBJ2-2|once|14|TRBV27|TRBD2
CASRRGGATGELFF
TGTGCCAGCAGACGCGGGGGGGCCACCGGGGAGCTGTTTTTT
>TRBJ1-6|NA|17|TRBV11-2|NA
CASSVETVSTPYSPLHF
TGTGCCAGCAGCGTCGAGACAGTTTCGACCCCCTATTCACCCCTCCACTTT
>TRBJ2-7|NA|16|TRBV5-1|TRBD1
CASSLNSPRQGYEQYF
TGCGCCAGCAGCTTGAACAGTCCGAGACAGGGATACGAGCAGTACTTC
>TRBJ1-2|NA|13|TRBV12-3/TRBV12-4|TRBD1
CASSFITGDGYTF
TGTGCCAGCAGTTTTATTACAGGGGATGGCTACACCTTC
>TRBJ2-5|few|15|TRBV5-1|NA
CASSLEGVRRKTQYF
TGCGCCAGCAGCTTGGAGGGGGTACGAAGGAAGACCCAGTACTTC
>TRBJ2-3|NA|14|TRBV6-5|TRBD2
CASSLGLVTDTQYF
TGTGCCAGCAGTTTGGGACTAGTCACAGATACGCAGTATTTT
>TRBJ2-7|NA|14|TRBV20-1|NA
CSALVWFGTYEQYF
TGCAGTGCCCTAGTGTGGTTCGGAACCTACGAGCAGTACTTC
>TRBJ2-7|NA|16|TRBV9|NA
CASSPTGQGGTYEQYF
TGTGCCAGCAGCCCAACCGGCCAGGGAGGCACCTACGAGCAGTACTTC
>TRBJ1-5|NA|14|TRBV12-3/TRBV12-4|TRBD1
CASSYTGVVQPQHF
TGTGCCAGCAGTTACACAGGGGTCGTGCAGCCCCAGCATTTT
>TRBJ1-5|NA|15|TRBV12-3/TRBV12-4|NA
CASRGEGGAYQPQHF
TGTGCCAGCAGGGGTGAGGGCGGGGCCTATCAGCCCCAGCATTTT
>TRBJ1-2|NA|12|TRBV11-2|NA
CASSLLGRTDTF
TGTGCCAGCAGCTTACTTGGTAGGACTGACACCTTC
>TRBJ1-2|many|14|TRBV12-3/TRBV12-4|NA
CASSLGAHSYGYTF
TGTGCCAGCAGTTTGGGGGCCCACAGCTATGGCTACACCTTC
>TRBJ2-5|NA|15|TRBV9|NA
CASSVGTGNQETQYF
TGTGCCAGCAGCGTAGGTACGGGTAATCAAGAGACCCAGTACTTC
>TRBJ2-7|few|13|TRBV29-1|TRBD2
CSVGAGVGYEQYF
TGCAGCGTTGGAGCGGGAGTCGGCTACGAGCAGTACTTC
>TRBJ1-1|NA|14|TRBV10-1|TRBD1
CASSTGTGLTEAFF
TGCGCCAGCAGCACCGGGACAGGGTTAACTGAAGCTTTCTTT
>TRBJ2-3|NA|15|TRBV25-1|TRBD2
CASSPQAGSTDTQYF
TGTGCCAGCAGTCCACAAGCGGGGAGCACAGATACGCAGTATTTT
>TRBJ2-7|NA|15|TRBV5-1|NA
CASSQDSGGYNEQYF
TGCGCCAGCAGCCAGGATTCCGGGGGCTACAATGAGCAGTACTTC
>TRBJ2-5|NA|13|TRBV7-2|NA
CASSTGGWETQYF
TGTGCCAGCAGCACTGGGGGCTGGGAGACCCAGTACTTC
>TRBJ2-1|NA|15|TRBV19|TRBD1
CASSIRDRGNDEQFF
TGTGCCAGTAGTATAAGGGACAGGGGAAACGATGAGCAGTTCTTC
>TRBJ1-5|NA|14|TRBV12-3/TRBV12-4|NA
CASSWRGINQPQHF
TGTGCCAGCAGTTGGAGGGGCATCAATCAGCCCCAGCATTTT